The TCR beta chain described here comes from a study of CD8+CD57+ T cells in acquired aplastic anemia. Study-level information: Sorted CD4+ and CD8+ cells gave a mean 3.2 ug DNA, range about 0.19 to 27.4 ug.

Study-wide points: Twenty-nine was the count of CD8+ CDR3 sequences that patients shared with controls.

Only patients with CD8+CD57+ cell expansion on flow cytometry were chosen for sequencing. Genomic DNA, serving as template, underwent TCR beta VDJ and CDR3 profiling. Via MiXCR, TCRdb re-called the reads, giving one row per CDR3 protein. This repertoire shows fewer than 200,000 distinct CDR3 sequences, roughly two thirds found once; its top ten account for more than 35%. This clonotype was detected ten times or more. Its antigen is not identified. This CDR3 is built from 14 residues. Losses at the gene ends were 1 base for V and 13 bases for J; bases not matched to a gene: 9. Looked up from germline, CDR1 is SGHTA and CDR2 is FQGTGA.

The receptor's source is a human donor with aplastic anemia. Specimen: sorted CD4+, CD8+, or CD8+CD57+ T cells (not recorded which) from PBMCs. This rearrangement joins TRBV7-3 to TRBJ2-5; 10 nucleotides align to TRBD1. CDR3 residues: CASSLIGQGGLWYF. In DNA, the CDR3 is TGTGCCAGCAGCTTAATAGGACAGGGGGGCCTCTGGTACTTC.